Here is one T cell receptor (beta chain) with its context. The CDR3 is 13 amino acids. Per the study methods: Quantification of nucleated cells was approximated via reference gene primer amplification. The protocol was immunoSEQ multiplex PCR, while the TCRdb copy is restricted to in-frame clones and leaves out a portion. The D gene and trimming were derived from the DNA, and the V and J assignments and clone size from that table. The sample records around 100,000 clones, about nine tenths being singletons. The entry originates in a study of blood T cell repertoires in COVID-19. Looking at the study overall: Sites in the United States, Italy and Spain provided acute and convalescent COVID-19 samples. PBMCs, B-cell-depleted T cells, or T cells provided the cDNA or gDNA that made up the material.

This chain joins TRBV21-1 and TRBJ1-2. TRBV21-1 is described as a pseudogene. Material: peripheral blood. The TCR sequence derives from a woman aged 50 to 65 with acute or convalescent COVID-19. The CDR3 DNA sequence: TGTGCCAGCAGGCCCCGGGAAGGATATGGCTACACCTTC. This codes for CASRPREGYGYTF.